The sequence of this T cell receptor (beta chain) was determined in a study of blood T cell repertoires in COVID-19. Study background: Donors in the United States, Italy and Spain gave samples during acute or convalescent COVID-19.

In the original analysis: Reference gene primer amplification yielded estimated nucleated cell counts. TCRdb's table, derived via immunoSEQ multiplex PCR, lists solely in-frame clones and lacks some. The D gene and trimming were derived from the DNA, and the V and J assignments and clone size from that table. The sample carries about 88,000 clones, 90% recorded once. The CDR3 spans 15 residues. J gave up 8 bases and V 1 base, and 5 bases lay outside the gene matches. CDR1 and CDR2 from the germline V gene are SGHTA and FQGNSA. Enrolment of Seattle patients took place during active infection, and they were followed longitudinally.

This chain links TRBV7-2 with TRBJ2-2, with 9 nucleotides matching TRBD2. The clonotype was recovered from a man aged 18 to 29 with COVID-19, enrolled during active disease. The source material was peripheral blood. The CDR3 spells CASSLDGLAGGELFF. In DNA form, the CDR3 reads TGTGCCAGCAGCTTAGACGGTCTAGCGGGAGGGGAGCTGTTTTTT.